Shown below are 29 T cell receptor beta chains from a single sample sequenced in a study of early T cells in non-severe SARS-CoV-2 infection. TCRdb re-derived calls from the 5' RACE reads in MiXCR, one entry per CDR3 protein. The table records 70,000 to 95,000 distinct CDR3 sequences, roughly 10% of them present only once. The sample taken for sequencing was whole blood. These receptors originate from an adult who was a healthcare worker with PCR-confirmed SARS-CoV-2 infection or an uninfected control (not recorded which).

This clonotype showed up many times. V and J are TRBV3-1 and TRBJ2-3; D is uncertain. With 2 bases removed from V and 2 bases from J, the gap between germline ends came to 11 bases. Germline CDR1 and CDR2: LGHDT and YNNKEL (reference sequence). This CDR3 comprises 15 residues. The CDR3 loop is CASSQLFSYTDTQYF. DNA for the CDR3: TGTGCCAGCAGCCAATTGTTCTCCTACACAGATACGCAGTATTTT.

For the CDR3, the DNA is TGTGCCAGCATCACCTCCCCGACTAGCTCCTACGAGCAGTACTTC. This sequence encodes CASITSPTSSYEQYF. The rearrangement uses TRBV6-6 and TRBJ2-7; a possible D gene is TRBD2 (6 bases). Trimming took 7 bases from V and 0 from J, leaving 16 bases between them. Per the germline V gene, CDR1 is MNHNY and CDR2 is SVGAGI (reference sequence). The CDR3 consists of 15 residues.

The chain is built from TRBV5-5 and TRBJ1-4; unclear D gene. The CDR3 covers 14 residues. Trimming took off 3 bases at V and 8 bases at J, with 14 bases between the two ends. Germline CDR1 reads SGHKS; CDR2 reads YYEKEE (reference sequence). CDR3: CASSSGEGGEKLFF. The CDR3 DNA is TGTGCCAGCAGCTCCGGGGAGGGTGGCGAAAAACTGTTTTTT.

J is TRBJ1-3 and V is TRBV5-1, with 7 bases matching TRBD1. Looked up from germline, CDR1 is SGHRS and CDR2 is YFSETQ. The CDR3 runs to 15 residues. Trimming removed 3 bases from V and 0 bases from J; junction bases left unmatched: 3. The CDR3 is CASSSRQGSGNTIYF. CDR3 sequence (DNA): TGCGCCAGCAGCTCCAGACAGGGCTCTGGAAACACCATATATTTT.

This clonotype has at least ten counts. This chain joins TRBV5-1 and TRBJ2-1, with D perhaps matching TRBD1 or TRBD2 (6 bases each). Germline V gives CDR1 SGHRS, CDR2 YFSETQ. CDR3 length equals 16 residues. The V end lost 3 bases, the J end lost 4 bases, and 17 bases lay between the germline ends. CDR3 protein: CASSYVGGAIYNEQFF. As DNA, the CDR3 is TGCGCCAGCAGCTACGTGGGGGGCGCGATTTACAATGAGCAGTTCTTC.

This clonotype has a handful of counts. V is TRBV12-3 or TRBV12-4 and J is TRBJ2-5; unclear D gene. The V end was cut by 5 bases, the J end by 5 bases, with 9 bases between. The CDR3 contains 12 residues. The CDR3 DNA reads as TGTGCCAGCAGTACTCCCGGGGAGACCCAGTACTTC. This codes for CASSTPGETQYF.

The V gene is TRBV7-9, the J gene TRBJ1-4, with a possible D match to TRBD1 (6 bases). CDR1 SEHNR and CDR2 FQNEAQ come from the germline V gene (reference sequence). CDR3 length equals 16 residues. Trimming took off 2 bases at V and 8 bases at J, with 18 bases between the two ends. The DNA of the CDR3 is TGTGCCAGCAGCTTACCAGGGCTGGGGGCCGACGAAAAACTGTTTTTT. This translates into CASSLPGLGADEKLFF.

The rearrangement links TRBV25-1 to TRBJ2-3, with TRBD1 matching 8 bases. Germline V gene data show CDR1 as MGHDK and CDR2 as SYGVNS. The CDR3 runs to 15 residues. The trim removed 6 bases at V and 3 bases at J, leaving 8 bases unmatched. CDR3 nucleotides: TGTGCCAGCAGCGCTGACAGGGGTTCGACAGATACGCAGTATTTT. It specifies CASSADRGSTDTQYF.

This clonotype was found a few times. The chain is built from TRBV10-3 and TRBJ1-2; 8 bases fit TRBD1. V lost 10 bases, J lost 5 bases, and 6 bases stayed unmatched. CDR1 is ENHRY and CDR2 is SYGVKD in the germline V gene. This CDR3 is built from 12 residues. In DNA form, the CDR3 reads TGTGCCACCGCGACAGGGGCGTATGGCTACACCTTC. This codes for CATATGAYGYTF.

In its sample, this clonotype was seen many times. V gene TRBV18 combines with J gene TRBJ2-7; 12 bases match TRBD1. Germline V CDR1 and CDR2: KGHSH, LQKENI. The CDR3 loop spans 15 amino acids. Trimming took 3 bases from V and 4 from J; bases not matched to a gene: 4. The CDR3 DNA reads as TGTGCCAGCTCACCGGGACAGGGGGCAATATACGAGCAGTACTTC. Protein product: CASSPGQGAIYEQYF.

The chain carries TRBV7-8 and TRBJ1-2; D is ambiguous. Germline-derived CDR1 and CDR2 are SGHVS and FQNEAQ. V lost 2 bases, J lost 4 bases, and 14 bases lay in between. The CDR3 contains 15 residues. The CDR3 here is CASSLRRTELYGYTF. Here the CDR3 DNA reads TGTGCCAGCAGCTTAAGGCGTACGGAGCTCTATGGCTACACCTTC.

The chain recombines TRBV6-2 or TRBV6-3 with TRBJ2-2; 13 positions agree with TRBD2. The V segment lost 5 bases and the J segment 5 bases; nucleotides outside the gene matches: 5. Germline V gene sequence: CDR1 MNHEY, CDR2 SVGEGT. This CDR3 is 16 amino acids long. This CDR3 reads CASSKTTSGGTGELFF. The CDR3 nucleotides read TGTGCCAGCAGTAAGACGACTAGCGGGGGGACCGGGGAGCTGTTTTTT.

This clonotype occurred many times. CDR3 in amino acids: CASSLSPNEQFF. For the CDR3, the DNA is TGCGCCAGCAGCTTGTCCCCCAATGAGCAGTTCTTC. The rearrangement uses TRBV5-1 and TRBJ2-1; D remains unclear. The CDR3 runs 12 residues. The V end was cut by 1 base, the J end by 6 bases, with 5 bases between. The germline gives CDR1 SGHRS, CDR2 YFSETQ. Drawing the rest from reference TRBV5-1 and TRBJ2-1, the complete variable domain is KAGVTQTPRYLIKTRGQQVTLSCSPISGHRSVSWYQQTPGQGLQFLFEYFSETQRNKGNFPGRFSGRQFSNSRSEMNVSTLELGDSALYLCASSLSPNEQFFGPGTRLTVL.

This clonotype has only a few counts. The rearrangement uses TRBV5-8 and TRBJ2-3, with TRBD2 identical over 8 bases. J gave up 5 bases and V 4 bases, and 15 bases lay outside the gene matches. CDR3 size: 17 residues. CDR1 SGHTS and CDR2 YDEGEE come from the germline V gene. This CDR3 is CASSAGGGPGQGDTQYF. DNA of the CDR3: TGTGCCAGCAGCGCGGGAGGTGGGCCAGGGCAAGGAGATACGCAGTATTTT.

This clonotype was counted many times. The rearrangement uses TRBV20-1 and TRBJ2-3; 8 bases are a match to TRBD1. Germline CDR1 is DFQATT and CDR2 is SNEGSKA (reference sequence). The trim removed 5 bases at V and 4 bases at J, leaving 17 bases unmatched. CDR3 size: 17 residues. The CDR3 DNA reads TGCAGTGCTGTCGCCCCACTTGGACAGGGTCAAGCAGATACGCAGTATTTT. Translation gives CSAVAPLGQGQADTQYF.

This clonotype has just a few counts. CDR3 in amino acids: CSASQDSNQPQHF. In DNA, the CDR3 is TGCAGTGCTAGCCAGGATAGCAATCAGCCCCAGCATTTT. The chain combines TRBV20-1 with TRBJ1-5; D is unresolved. Trimming took 3 bases from V and 0 from J, leaving 6 bases between them. The CDR3 covers 13 residues. The germline gives CDR1 DFQATT, CDR2 SNEGSKA (reference sequence).

The chain uses TRBV19 and TRBJ2-1, with TRBD2 matching over 8 bases. CDR3 length equals 16 residues. With V trimmed by 3 bases and J by 7 bases, 11 bases remained unmatched. In germline, CDR1 is LNHDA, CDR2 SQIVND (reference sequence). CDR3 nucleotide sequence: TGTGCCAGTAGTATGGGTGGGGGACTAGGAATGAATGAGCAGTTCTTC. It yields the protein CASSMGGGLGMNEQFF.

This CDR3 is CASRRGGKNTEAFF. CDR3 sequence (DNA): TGTGCCAGCCGGAGGGGGGGAAAGAACACTGAAGCTTTCTTT. This chain joins TRBV27 and TRBJ1-1; TRBD1 might be the D (6 bases). CDR1 MNHEY and CDR2 SMNVEV come from the germline V gene (reference sequence). The CDR3 runs 14 residues. V was pared by 8 bases and J by 1 base, with 14 bases between.

This clonotype was recorded many times. V gene TRBV24-1 combines with J gene TRBJ2-1; a weak D match, TRBD1 (5 bases). The CDR3 is 13 amino acids. The germline gives CDR1 KGHDR, CDR2 SFDVKD. V was clipped by 3 bases and J by 6 bases, with 8 bases between them. CDR3 in amino acids: CATSDPDSNEQFF. CDR3 nucleotides: TGTGCCACCAGTGATCCCGACAGCAATGAGCAGTTCTTC.

The chain uses TRBV20-1 and TRBJ2-5, with TRBD2 as a possible D gene (6 bases). CDR1 is DFQATT and CDR2 is SNEGSKA in the germline V gene (reference sequence). The CDR3 sequence is 13 residues long. Between the trimmed V and J ends, which lost 3 bases and 0 bases, there was a span of 8 bases. The CDR3 DNA is TGCAGTGCTAGTTGGGGGGACCAAGAGACCCAGTACTTC. This codes for CSASWGDQETQYF.

The chain recombines TRBV11-3 with TRBJ2-1; D is perhaps TRBD2 (6 bases). Germline CDR1 is SGHNT and CDR2 is YENEEA. V lost 2 bases to trimming and J lost 8 bases, with 13 bases between them. CDR3 size: 14 residues. CDR3 in amino acids: CASSLSGAPYEQFF. CDR3 coding DNA: TGTGCCAGCAGCTTATCGGGAGCCCCCTATGAGCAGTTCTTC.

This clonotype was seen a handful of times. The chain is built from TRBV19 and TRBJ2-5; D possibly corresponds to TRBD1 (6 bases). The V end lost 5 bases, the J end lost 2 bases, and 15 bases lay between the germline ends. Germline V gene lookup returns CDR1 LNHDA and CDR2 SQIVND (reference sequence). CDR3 length equals 15 residues. DNA of the CDR3: TGTGCCAGTAGTTTCTCCAGGACAGCACAAGAGACCCAGTACTTC. It encodes CASSFSRTAQETQYF. Combining the CDR3 with reference TRBV19 and TRBJ2-5 gives the whole variable domain DGGITQSPKYLFRKEGQNVTLSCEQNLNHDAMYWYRQDPGQGLRLIYYSQIVNDFQKGDIAEGYSVSREKKESFPLTVTSAQKNPTAFYLCASSFSRTAQETQYFGPGTRLLVL.

The gene calls are TRBV10-3 and TRBJ1-1; D is possibly TRBD1 (5 bases). Germline V gives CDR1 ENHRY, CDR2 SYGVKD. The ends were cut back, 7 bases at V and 8 bases at J, with 17 bases in the middle. The CDR3 is made up of 13 amino acids. The CDR3 nucleotides read TGTGCCATCAAGGCTGGGGGAGGGAGCGAAGCTTTCTTT. Protein sequence: CAIKAGGGSEAFF.

The sample holds a few counts of this clonotype. The genes are TRBV7-6 and TRBJ2-3; unclear D gene. V was shortened by 2 bases and J by 1 base, with 10 bases between the two germline ends. This CDR3 spans 15 amino acids. Germline lookup yields CDR1 SGHVS and CDR2 FNYEAQ. The chain's CDR3 is CASSLLKVGTDTQYF. In DNA, the CDR3 is TGTGCCAGCAGCTTATTAAAGGTCGGCACAGATACGCAGTATTTT.

This clonotype was observed many times. This sequence joins TRBV24-1 and TRBJ2-3, with 8 bases lining up with TRBD2. The CDR3 spans 17 residues. The J segment lost 4 bases and the V segment lost 10 bases, leaving 18 bases of the junction unmatched. Germline CDR1 KGHDR, CDR2 SFDVKD. CDR3 region: CATTFPRGGVLADTQYF. The CDR3 coding sequence is TGTGCCACGACGTTCCCCCGGGGGGGGGTTTTAGCAGATACGCAGTATTTT.

V is TRBV13 and J is TRBJ2-3; D remains unclear. V was pared by 2 bases and J by 6 bases, with 24 bases between. CDR1 is PRHDT, CDR2 FYEKMQ, per germline (reference sequence). The CDR3 totals 18 residues. The CDR3 is CASSLMAWATHGEDTQYF. For the CDR3, the DNA is TGTGCCAGCAGCTTAATGGCGTGGGCAACCCACGGTGAGGATACGCAGTATTTT.

This clonotype has at least ten counts. The V call is TRBV7-2, the J call TRBJ2-7; unclear D gene. Trimming shortened V by 4 bases and J by 3 bases, and 13 bases separated the two germline ends. This CDR3 contains 14 residues. Germline V gives CDR1 SGHTA, CDR2 FQGNSA. The CDR3 reads CASSSTAGVYEQYF. The CDR3 nucleotides read TGTGCCAGCAGCTCGACGGCCGGTGTCTACGAGCAGTACTTC.

This clonotype was seen many times. The chain employs TRBV20-1 and TRBJ2-7; 7 nucleotides agree with TRBD1. Germline V CDR1 and CDR2: DFQATT, SNEGSKA (reference sequence). V lost 1 base and J lost 6; bases outside the gene matches: 6. The CDR3 runs to 13 residues. The chain's CDR3 is CSARAQGVGEQYF. CDR3 in DNA: TGCAGTGCTAGAGCCCAGGGGGTCGGCGAGCAGTACTTC.

This clonotype came up many times. The genes are TRBV4-1 and TRBJ1-2; D is possibly TRBD1 (6 bases). The V gene's germline CDR1 is MGHRA and CDR2 YSYEKL. The CDR3 length is 14 residues. The germline V and J ends were trimmed by 0 bases and 7 bases, with 12 bases remaining between them. Here the CDR3 DNA reads TGCGCCAGCAGCCAAGAAGGGGGAAGGGGTGGCTACACCTTC. This codes for CASSQEGGRGGYTF.